This T cell receptor (beta chain) was captured by sequencing in a study of neoadjuvant anti-PD-1 for oral cavity cancer. Only in-frame clones appear in the TCRdb table, and some are missing; sequencing was by immunoSEQ multiplex PCR. The sample lists roughly 14,000 clones, around 71% occurring once. As for time point: after neoadjuvant nivolumab, at surgical resection. Germline-derived CDR1 and CDR2 are ENHRY and SYGVKD. V lost 5 bases and J lost 3, with 11 bases in between. The CDR3 totals 14 residues. The source of this sequence is a person aged 40 to 85 with oral cavity squamous cell carcinoma. The V gene is TRBV10-3, the J gene TRBJ1-5, with D possibly being TRBD1 (6 bases). Sequencing used PBMCs, obtained after nivolumab (anti-PD-1) treatment. The CDR3 region has the DNA TGTGCCATCAGTACAGGGCGAGACAATCAGCCCCAGCATTTT. This sequence encodes CAISTGRDNQPQHF.